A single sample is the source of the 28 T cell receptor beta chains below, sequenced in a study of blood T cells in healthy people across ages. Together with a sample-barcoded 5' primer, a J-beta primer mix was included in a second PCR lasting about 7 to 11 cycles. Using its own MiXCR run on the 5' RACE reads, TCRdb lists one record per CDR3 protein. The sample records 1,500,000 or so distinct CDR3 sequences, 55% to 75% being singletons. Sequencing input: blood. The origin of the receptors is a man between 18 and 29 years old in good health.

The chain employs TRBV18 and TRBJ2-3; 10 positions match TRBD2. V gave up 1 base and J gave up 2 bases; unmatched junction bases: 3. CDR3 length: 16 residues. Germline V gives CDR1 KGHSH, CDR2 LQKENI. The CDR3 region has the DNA TGTGCCAGCTCACCACGGAGCGGGGGGGTCACAGATACGCAGTATTTT. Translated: CASSPRSGGVTDTQYF.

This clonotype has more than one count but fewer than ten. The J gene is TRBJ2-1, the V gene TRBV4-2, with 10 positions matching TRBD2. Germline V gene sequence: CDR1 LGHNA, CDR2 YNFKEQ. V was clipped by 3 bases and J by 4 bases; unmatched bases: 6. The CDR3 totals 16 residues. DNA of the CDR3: TGTGCCAGCAGCCAGACGGGACTAGCGTTTTACAATGAGCAGTTCTTC. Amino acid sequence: CASSQTGLAFYNEQFF.

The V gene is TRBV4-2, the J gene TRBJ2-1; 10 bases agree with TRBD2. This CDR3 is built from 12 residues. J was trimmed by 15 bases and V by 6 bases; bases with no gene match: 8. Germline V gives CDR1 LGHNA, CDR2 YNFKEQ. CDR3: CASSGLAGVLFF. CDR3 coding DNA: TGTGCCAGCAGTGGCCTAGCGGGAGTATTGTTCTTC.

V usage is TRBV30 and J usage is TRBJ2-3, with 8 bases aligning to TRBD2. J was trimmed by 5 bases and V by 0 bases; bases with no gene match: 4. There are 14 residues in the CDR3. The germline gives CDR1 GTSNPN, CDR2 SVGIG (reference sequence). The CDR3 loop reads CAWSVAGDLDTQYF. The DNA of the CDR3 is TGTGCCTGGAGTGTAGCGGGAGATTTAGATACGCAGTATTTT.

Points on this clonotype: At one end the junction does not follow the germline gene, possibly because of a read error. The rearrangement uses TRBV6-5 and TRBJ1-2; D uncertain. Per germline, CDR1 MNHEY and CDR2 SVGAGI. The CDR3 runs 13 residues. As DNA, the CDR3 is TGTGCCAGCAGTTACTCCCAAAACTATGGCGACACCTTC. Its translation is CASSYSQNYGDTF.

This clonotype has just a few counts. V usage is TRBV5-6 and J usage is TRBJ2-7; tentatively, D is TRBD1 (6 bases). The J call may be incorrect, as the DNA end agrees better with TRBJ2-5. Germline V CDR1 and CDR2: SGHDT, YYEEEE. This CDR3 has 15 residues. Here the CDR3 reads CASSLRLGAVGTQYF. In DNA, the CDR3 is TGTGCCAGCAGCTTGCGACTGGGGGCGGTTGGGACCCAGTACTTC.

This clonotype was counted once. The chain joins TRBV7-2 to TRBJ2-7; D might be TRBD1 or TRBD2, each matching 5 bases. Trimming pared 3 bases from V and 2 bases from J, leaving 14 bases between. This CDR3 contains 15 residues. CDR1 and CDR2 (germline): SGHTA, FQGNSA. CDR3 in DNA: TGTGCCAGCAGCTTCCTGAGAGGGGACCCCTACGAGCAGTACTTC. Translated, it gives CASSFLRGDPYEQYF.

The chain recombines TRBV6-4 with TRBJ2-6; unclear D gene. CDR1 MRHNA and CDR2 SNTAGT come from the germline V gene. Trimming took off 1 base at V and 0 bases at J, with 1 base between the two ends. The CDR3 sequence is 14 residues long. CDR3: CASSDFSGANVLTF. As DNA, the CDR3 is TGTGCCAGCAGTGACTTCTCTGGGGCCAACGTCCTGACTTTC.

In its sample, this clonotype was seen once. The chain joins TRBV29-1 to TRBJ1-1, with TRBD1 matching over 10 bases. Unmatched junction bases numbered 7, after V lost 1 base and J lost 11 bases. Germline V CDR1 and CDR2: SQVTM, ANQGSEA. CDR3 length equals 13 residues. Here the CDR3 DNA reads TGCAGCGTTGAAGCCGGACAGGGGGGATATGCTTTCTTT. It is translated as CSVEAGQGGYAFF.

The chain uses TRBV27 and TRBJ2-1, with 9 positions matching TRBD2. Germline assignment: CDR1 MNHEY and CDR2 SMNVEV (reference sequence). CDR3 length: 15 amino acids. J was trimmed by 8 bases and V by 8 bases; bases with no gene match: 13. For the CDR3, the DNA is TGTGCCAGCCGCCCTCTAGCGGGAAGGGTCGATGAGCAGTTCTTC. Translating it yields CASRPLAGRVDEQFF.

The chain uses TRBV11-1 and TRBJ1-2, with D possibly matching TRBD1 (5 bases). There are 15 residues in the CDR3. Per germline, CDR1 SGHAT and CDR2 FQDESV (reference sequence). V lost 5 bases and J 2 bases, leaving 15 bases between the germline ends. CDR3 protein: CASSPPMGGNYGYTF. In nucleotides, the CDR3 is TGTGCCAGCAGCCCCCCGATGGGGGGGAACTATGGCTACACCTTC.

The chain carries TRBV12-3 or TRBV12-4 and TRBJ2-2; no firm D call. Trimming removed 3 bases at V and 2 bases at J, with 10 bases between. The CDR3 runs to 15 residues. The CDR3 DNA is TGTGCCAGCAGTTTCGGTGGAACTAACACCGGGGAGCTGTTTTTT. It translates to CASSFGGTNTGELFF.

The CDR3 reads CSVEGEFNEQFF. The CDR3 region has the DNA TGCAGCGTTGAAGGGGAGTTCAATGAGCAGTTCTTC. The chain has TRBV29-1 and TRBJ2-1; tentative D call: TRBD2 (5 bases). CDR1 is SQVTM and CDR2 is ANQGSEA in the germline V gene. V was shortened by 1 base and J by 6 bases, with 7 bases between the two germline ends. CDR3 length: 12 residues.

CDR3 sequence: CASRRDTQETQYF. As DNA, the CDR3 is TGTGCCAGCAGGAGGGACACACAAGAGACCCAGTACTTC. The V and J genes are TRBV12-3 or TRBV12-4 and TRBJ2-5, with D possibly matching TRBD1 (6 bases). The CDR3 is 13 residues long. The V end was cut by 6 bases, the J end by 2 bases, with 10 bases between.

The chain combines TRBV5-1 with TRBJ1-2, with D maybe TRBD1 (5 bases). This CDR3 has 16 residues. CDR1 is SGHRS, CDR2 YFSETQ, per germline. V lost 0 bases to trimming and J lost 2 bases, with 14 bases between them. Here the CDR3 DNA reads TGCGCCAGCAGCTTGGACGTTCCTCGACAGAACTATGGCTACACCTTC. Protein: CASSLDVPRQNYGYTF.

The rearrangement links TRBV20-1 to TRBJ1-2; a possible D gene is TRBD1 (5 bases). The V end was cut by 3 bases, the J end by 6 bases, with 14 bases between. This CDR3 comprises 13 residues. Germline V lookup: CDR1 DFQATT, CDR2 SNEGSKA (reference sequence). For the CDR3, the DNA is TGCAGTGCTAGCGAGGGGCCGGCCCATGGCTACACCTTC. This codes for CSASEGPAHGYTF.

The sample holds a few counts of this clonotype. CDR3 coding DNA: TGTGCCAGCAGCCCCGGGATCATCTACGAGCAGTACTTC. Amino acids: CASSPGIIYEQYF. The V and J genes are TRBV7-9 and TRBJ2-7; D may be TRBD2 (5 bases). This CDR3 is built from 13 residues. Germline assignment: CDR1 SEHNR and CDR2 FQNEAQ (reference sequence). The germline V and J ends were trimmed by 5 bases and 3 bases, with 11 bases remaining between them.

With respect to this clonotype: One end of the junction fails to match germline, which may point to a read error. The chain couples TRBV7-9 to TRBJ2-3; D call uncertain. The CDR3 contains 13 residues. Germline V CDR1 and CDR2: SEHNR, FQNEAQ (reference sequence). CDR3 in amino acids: CASNLDATDTQYF. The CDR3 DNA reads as TGTGCCAGCAACTTAGACGCGACAGATACGCAGTATTTT.

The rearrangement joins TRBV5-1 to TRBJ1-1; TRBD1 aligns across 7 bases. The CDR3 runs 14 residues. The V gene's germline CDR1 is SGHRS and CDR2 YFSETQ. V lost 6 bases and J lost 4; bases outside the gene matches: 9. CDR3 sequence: CASNPGGRTTEAFF. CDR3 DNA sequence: TGCGCCAGCAACCCAGGGGGGCGAACCACTGAAGCTTTCTTT.

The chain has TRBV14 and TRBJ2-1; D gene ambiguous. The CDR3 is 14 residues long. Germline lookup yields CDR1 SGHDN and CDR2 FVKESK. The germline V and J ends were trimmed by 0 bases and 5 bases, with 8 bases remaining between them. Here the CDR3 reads CASSQDRVNNEQFF. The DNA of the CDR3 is TGTGCCAGCAGCCAAGATAGGGTCAACAATGAGCAGTTCTTC.

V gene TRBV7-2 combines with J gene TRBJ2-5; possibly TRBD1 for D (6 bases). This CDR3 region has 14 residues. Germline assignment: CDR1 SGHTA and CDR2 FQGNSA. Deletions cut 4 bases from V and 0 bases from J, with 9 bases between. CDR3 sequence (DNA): TGTGCCAGCAGCTGGGGACAAAACCAAGAGACCCAGTACTTC. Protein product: CASSWGQNQETQYF.

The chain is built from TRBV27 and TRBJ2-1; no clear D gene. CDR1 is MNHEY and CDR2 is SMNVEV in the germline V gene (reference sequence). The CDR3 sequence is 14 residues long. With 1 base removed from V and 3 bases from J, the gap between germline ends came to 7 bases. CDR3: CASSLYRLYNEQFF. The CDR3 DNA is TGTGCCAGCAGTTTATATAGGCTCTACAATGAGCAGTTCTTC.

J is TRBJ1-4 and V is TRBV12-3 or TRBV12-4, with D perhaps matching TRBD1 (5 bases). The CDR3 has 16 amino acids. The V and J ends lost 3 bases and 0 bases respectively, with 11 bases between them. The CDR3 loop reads CASSFTGGATNEKLFF. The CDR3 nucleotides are TGTGCCAGCAGTTTTACAGGCGGTGCAACTAATGAAAAACTGTTTTTT.

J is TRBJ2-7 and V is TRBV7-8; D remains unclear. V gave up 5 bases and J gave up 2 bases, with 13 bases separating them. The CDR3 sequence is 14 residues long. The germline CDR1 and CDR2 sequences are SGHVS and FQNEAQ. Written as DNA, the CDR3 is TGTGCCAGCAGCAATATCGGGTTTCCCTACGAGCAGTACTTC. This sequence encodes CASSNIGFPYEQYF.

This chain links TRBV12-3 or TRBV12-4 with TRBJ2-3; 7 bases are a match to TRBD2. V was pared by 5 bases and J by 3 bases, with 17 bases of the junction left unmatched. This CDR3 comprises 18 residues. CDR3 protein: CASSSPGPGTTSTDTQYF. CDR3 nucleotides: TGTGCCAGCAGTAGCCCAGGCCCCGGGACTACTAGTACAGATACGCAGTATTTT.

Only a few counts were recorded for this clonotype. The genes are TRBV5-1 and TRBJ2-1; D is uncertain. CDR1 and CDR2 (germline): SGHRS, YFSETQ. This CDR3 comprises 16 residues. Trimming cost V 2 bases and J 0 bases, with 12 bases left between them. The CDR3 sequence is CASSFGPASSYNEQFF. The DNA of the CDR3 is TGCGCCAGCAGCTTCGGACCGGCCAGCTCCTACAATGAGCAGTTCTTC.

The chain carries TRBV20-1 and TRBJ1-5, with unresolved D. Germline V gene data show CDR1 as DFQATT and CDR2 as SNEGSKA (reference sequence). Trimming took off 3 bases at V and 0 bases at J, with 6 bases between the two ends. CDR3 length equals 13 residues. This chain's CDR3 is CSARLSSNQPQHF. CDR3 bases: TGCAGTGCTAGGCTCTCTAGCAATCAGCCCCAGCATTTT.

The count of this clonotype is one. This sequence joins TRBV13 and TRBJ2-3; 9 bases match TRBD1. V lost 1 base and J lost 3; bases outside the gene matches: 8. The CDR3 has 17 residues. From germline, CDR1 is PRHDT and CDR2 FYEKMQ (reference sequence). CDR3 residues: CASSLDNHRGPTDTQYF. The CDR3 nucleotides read TGTGCCAGCAGCTTAGACAACCACAGGGGGCCGACAGATACGCAGTATTTT.